A selection of T cell receptor beta chains follows, all from one sample in a study of blood T cell repertoires in COVID-19. Repertoires were generated with immunoSEQ multiplex PCR, while TCRdb's copy carries only in-frame clones and drops some. The sample has 200,000 to 250,000 clones, roughly 85% seen once. Material for sequencing was peripheral blood. The receptors derive from a man aged 45-60 years with COVID-19, enrolled during active disease. Each CDR3 is given with its conserved first and last residue. A D gene is named only where the DNA matches it firmly. Some rows mark clone size as missing; the rest say once, few, many or name a class of expanded clone.

d_gene	v_gene	j_gene	abundance	CDR3nt	CDR3aa
TRBD2	TRBV7-8	TRBJ2-3	.	TGTGCCAGCAGGTTGACTAGCGGGGTTTCAGATACGCAGTATTTT	CASRLTSGVSDTQYF
TRBD2	TRBV10-3	TRBJ2-7	.	TGTGCCTCCAACTCGGGACTACCCCCCTACGAGCAGTACTTC	CASNSGLPPYEQYF
TRBD1	TRBV18	TRBJ1-1	.	TGTGCCAGCTCTTCCGGGACAGGGGGCGTGAACACTGAAGCTTTCTTT	CASSSGTGGVNTEAFF
TRBD1	TRBV28	TRBJ1-2	.	TGTGCCAGCAACAGGGGGGGCTATGGCTACACCTTC	CASNRGGYGYTF
TRBD1	TRBV2	TRBJ1-6	.	TGTGCCAGCAGTATGACAGGGCAAGGAAATTCACCCCTCCACTTT	CASSMTGQGNSPLHF
TRBD2	TRBV4-1	TRBJ2-7	.	TGCGCCAGCAGCCAAGTCCTCGGGACTAGCGGGGGGCCAGCCTACGAGCAGTACTTC	CASSQVLGTSGGPAYEQYF
.	TRBV27	TRBJ1-6	.	TGTGCCAGCAGTTCCTACCTGGGGACATTTCCTATGCCCCTCCACTTT	CASSSYLGTFPMPLHF
.	TRBV18	TRBJ1-2	.	TGTGCCAGCTCACCCGAAGCAGGACAGCTCGGTGGCTACACCTTC	CASSPEAGQLGGYTF
.	TRBV7-3	TRBJ1-1	few	TGTGCCAGCAGCTTAACCACAGGGAATGAAGCTTTCTTT	CASSLTTGNEAFF
TRBD1	TRBV3-1/TRBV3-2	TRBJ1-4	.	TGTGCCAGCAGCCAGACGGGACAGGGGGATGAAAAACTGTTTTTT	CASSQTGQGDEKLFF
TRBD1	TRBV19	TRBJ2-1	.	TGTGCCAGTAGCCGGACAGGCGGCGACTACAATGAGCAGTTCTTC	CASSRTGGDYNEQFF
.	TRBV5-6	TRBJ2-2	.	TGTGCCAGCAGCTTGGTGCGGGGTCTCAGCGGGGAGCTGTTTTTT	CASSLVRGLSGELFF
.	TRBV12-3/TRBV12-4	TRBJ1-1	.	TGTGCCAGCAGTTTAGCCTTGAACACTGAAGCTTTCTTT	CASSLALNTEAFF
TRBD1	TRBV6-5	TRBJ1-4	.	TGTGCCAGCAGCCGGACAGGCGGGGGGGAAAAACTGTTTTTT	CASSRTGGGEKLFF
.	TRBV6-1	TRBJ1-2	.	TGTGCCAGCAGTGAAGCGGGGAGAAATGGCTACACCTTC	CASSEAGRNGYTF